This is a list of T cell receptor beta chains from one sample in a study of T cell responses to AZD1222 COVID-19 vaccine. The protocol was immunoSEQ multiplex PCR, while the TCRdb copy is restricted to in-frame clones and leaves out a portion. The sample gives approximately 140,000 clones, more than 80% of which show up once; under 4% is in the top ten. Source: peripheral blood, taken 28 days after the second AZD1222 dose. These receptors were collected from an adult who received the AZD1222 COVID-19 vaccine. The CDR3 runs from the conserved cysteine through the conserved F or W.

v_call	j_call	cdr3_aa
TRBV6-5	TRBJ2-1	CASRLGGIYNEQFF
TRBV2	TRBJ1-1	CASSVGIHTEAFF
TRBV19	TRBJ1-1	CASSIDWVRAMNTEAFF
TRBV6-5	TRBJ2-1	CASSDGTRVYNEQFF
TRBV5-4	TRBJ2-5	CASSLGGGQETQYF
TRBV5-6	TRBJ1-2	CASSQRTGGARDF
TRBV5-4	TRBJ1-2	CASSLKMEYGYTF
TRBV19	TRBJ2-6	CASRGRSVPPVSGANVLTF
TRBV2	TRBJ1-1	CATKQVDTEAFF
TRBV19	TRBJ2-4	CASTSGRDWTKNIQYF
TRBV19	TRBJ2-5	CASSISPSISSSRQETQYF
TRBV5-8	TRBJ2-2	CASSFGLNTGELFF
TRBV30	TRBJ1-2	CAWSSSTGYAGYTF
TRBV5-6	TRBJ1-1	CASSSRQGVTEAFF
TRBV5-1	TRBJ1-1	CASSLERPGGRVGHTEAFF
TRBV6-2/TRBV6-3	TRBJ2-3	CASSNPRGDLSTDTQYF
TRBV10-3	TRBJ1-2	CAISRDGEGYTF
TRBV7-9	TRBJ2-1	CASSIGTSNNEQFF